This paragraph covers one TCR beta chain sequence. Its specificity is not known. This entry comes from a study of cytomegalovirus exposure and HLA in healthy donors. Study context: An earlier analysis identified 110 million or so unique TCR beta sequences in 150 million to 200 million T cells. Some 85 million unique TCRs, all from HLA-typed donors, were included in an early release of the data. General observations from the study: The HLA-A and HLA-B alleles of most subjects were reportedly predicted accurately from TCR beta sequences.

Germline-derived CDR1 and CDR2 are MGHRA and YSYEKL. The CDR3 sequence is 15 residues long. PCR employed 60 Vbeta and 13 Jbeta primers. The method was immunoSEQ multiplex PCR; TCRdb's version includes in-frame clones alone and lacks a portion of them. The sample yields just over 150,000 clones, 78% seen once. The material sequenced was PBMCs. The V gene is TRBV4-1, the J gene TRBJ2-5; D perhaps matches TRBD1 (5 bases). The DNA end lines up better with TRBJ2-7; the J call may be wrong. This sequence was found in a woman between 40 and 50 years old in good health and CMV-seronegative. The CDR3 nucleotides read TGCGCCAGCAGCCGGTCCCAAGACAGTGTCTACGAGCAGTACTTC. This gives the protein CASSRSQDSVYEQYF.